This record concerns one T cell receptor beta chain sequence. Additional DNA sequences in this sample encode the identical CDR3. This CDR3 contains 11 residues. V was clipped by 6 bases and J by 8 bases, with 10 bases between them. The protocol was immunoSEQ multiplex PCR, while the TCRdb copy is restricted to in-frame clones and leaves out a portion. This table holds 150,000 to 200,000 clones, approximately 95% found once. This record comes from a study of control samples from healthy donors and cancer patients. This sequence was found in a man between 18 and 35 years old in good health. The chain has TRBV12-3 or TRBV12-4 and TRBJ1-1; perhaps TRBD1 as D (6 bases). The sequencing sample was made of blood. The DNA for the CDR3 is TGTGCCAGCAGCTTCGGGACAGAAGCTTTCTTT. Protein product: CASSFGTEAFF.